What follows describes a single TCR beta chain. The primer mix had 60 Vbeta and 13 Jbeta primers. Clones were read by immunoSEQ multiplex PCR, and TCRdb kept only the in-frame ones, dropping some. The sample holds about 140,000 clones, roughly 80% seen once. The sample comes from a study of cytomegalovirus exposure and HLA in healthy donors. The V gene's germline CDR1 is SGHAT and CDR2 FQNNGV. V lost 4 bases to trimming and J lost 9 bases; unmatched junction nucleotides: 5. This CDR3 is 15 amino acids long. The TCR was taken from a man aged 40-55 years in good health and CMV-seronegative. The source material was PBMCs. The rearrangement uses TRBV11-2 and TRBJ2-1; 14 bases are shared with TRBD2. The CDR3 bases are TGTGCCAGCAGCTCCGGACTAGCGGGGGGTTTTGAGCAGTTCTTC. It codes for CASSSGLAGGFEQFF. Filled out from reference TRBV11-2 and TRBJ2-1, the complete variable domain reads EAGVAQSPRYKIIEKRQSVAFWCNPISGHATLYWYQQILGQGPKLLIQFQNNGVVDDSQLPKDRFSAERLKGVDSTLKIQPAKLEDSAVYLCASSSGLAGGFEQFFGPGTRLTVL.